The 2 T cell receptor beta chains below all came from one sample that was sequenced in a study of T cells after yellow fever vaccination (dated by TCRdb to about 2019). The treatment or condition label on this specimen signifies: live attenuated yellow fever vaccine strain. The method behind the library was 5' RACE. The reads were generated on an Illumina HiSeq 2500. In TCRdb, the public reads were trimmed at Q25 with fastp and aligned with MiXCR, with productive beta chains retained. Entries that share a CDR3 protein sequence are merged under the most common genes and DNA. The sample includes 620,000 or so distinct CDR3 sequences, with roughly a sixth observed a single time. Clones ranked in the top ten supply roughly 17% of the sample. Sequenced material: PBMCs, taken roughly 5 days after the first yellow fever vaccination. Every receptor here comes from a man in his late teens or twenties who received the YFV17D yellow fever vaccine.

This clonotype occurred a few times. The rearrangement links TRBV20-1 to TRBJ2-7; D assignment may be TRBD1 or TRBD2 (5 bases each). Trimming shortened V by 6 bases and J by 6 bases, and 12 bases separated the two germline ends. Germline V gene sequence: CDR1 DFQATT, CDR2 SNEGSKA (reference sequence). The CDR3 runs to 11 residues. The CDR3 reads CSAPWGFEQYV. CDR3 bases: TGCAGTGCCCCCTGGGGGTTCGAGCAGTACGTC.

The V and J genes are TRBV6-5 and TRBJ2-3; D unresolved. Germline V gene lookup returns CDR1 MNHEY and CDR2 SVGAGI. Deletions cut 6 bases from V and 6 bases from J, with 7 bases between. The CDR3 sequence is 11 residues long. DNA for the CDR3: TGTGCCAGCAGCAAAGCCGATACGCAGTATTTT. It codes for CASSKADTQYF.